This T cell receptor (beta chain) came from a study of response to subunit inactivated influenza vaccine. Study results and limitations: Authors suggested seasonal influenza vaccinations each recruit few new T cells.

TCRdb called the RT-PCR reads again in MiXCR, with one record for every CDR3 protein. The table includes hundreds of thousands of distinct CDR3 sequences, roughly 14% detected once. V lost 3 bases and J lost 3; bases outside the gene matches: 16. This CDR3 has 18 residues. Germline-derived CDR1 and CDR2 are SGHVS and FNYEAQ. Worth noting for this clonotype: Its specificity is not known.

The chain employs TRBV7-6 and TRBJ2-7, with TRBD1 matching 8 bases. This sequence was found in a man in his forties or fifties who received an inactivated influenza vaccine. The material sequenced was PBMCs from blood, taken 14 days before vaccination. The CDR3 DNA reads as TGTGCCAGCAGCTTGGATCAGACAGGGGATACTTTCTACTACGAGCAGTACTTC. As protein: CASSLDQTGDTFYYEQYF.